This T cell receptor beta chain was retrieved from a study of regulatory T cells in long-lasting Graves disease (dated by TCRdb to the early 2020s). Concerning the study at large: To count as having persistent Graves' disease, a patient had to have received antithyroid drug treatment for over 5 years with TSH receptor autoantibodies remaining persistently positive. Peripheral blood TCR sequencing and RNA sequencing compared persistent Graves' disease patients with newly diagnosed Graves' disease patients. The study took place in China and was registered as a clinical trial. A total of some 33 samples were covered by TCR sequencing, comprising approximately 13 persistent and around 20 newly diagnosed Graves' disease patients. Antithyroid drugs had been taken for approximately 10 years on average by persistent Graves' disease patients in the clinical cohort. Beyond this particular receptor, the publication reports: The authors noted that the small sample size was a limitation that may lower accuracy. Because the primary lesion, thyroid tissue, could not be accessed, the study looked at peripheral blood alone. Preferential use of TRBV28, TRBJ1-2 and TRBJ2-5 was observed in persistent disease, whereas TRBV20-1 and TRBJ2-1 were favored in newly diagnosed disease. Sequencing and analysis were restricted to the TCR beta chain. Persistent Graves' disease patients showed lower TCR Shannon entropy and fewer highly expanded clones than newly diagnosed patients, suggesting clonal expansion. Patients with persistent disease shared more public clonotypes (over 2,500) than newly diagnosed patients did (around 930).

The protocol used for the library was multiplex PCR. For sequencing, an Illumina HiSeq 4000 was employed. iRepertoire HTBI primers and Arm-PCR amplification of CDR3 regions were used to construct TCR beta libraries. Gel purification was performed on PCR products prior to sequencing. On the authors' methods: Gene usage analysis of CDR3 amino acid clonotypes used the 62 TRBV and some 13 TRBJ segments found across samples. Filtered high-quality paired reads were merged into contigs using COPE and FqMerger. BLAST was used to align contigs to the IMGT TRBV, TRBD and TRBJ reference genes, and CDR3 was defined following IMGT. Highly expanded clones were defined as clonotypes with a frequency above 0.1%. Shannon entropy was used to measure repertoire diversity, and the Gini coefficient was used to measure V-J evenness. A clonotype was considered public if more than one individual shared it. In-frame beta chains were kept once TCRdb had trimmed the public reads at Q25 with fastp and called clones with MiXCR. Identical CDR3 protein sequences are pooled into one entry, listed with their most common genes and DNA. TCRdb, rather than the study authors, made the V and J calls. This sample holds more than 300,000 distinct CDR3 sequences; 15% to 20% were observed only once. Of the sample, 29% is held by the ten largest clones.

What this sample's time point label stands for: persistent/refractory GD, antithyroid drugs over 5 years with positive TRAb. For both TCR sequencing and RNA sequencing, RNA was extracted from PBMCs using TRIzol. The diagnosis of Graves' disease was made according to American Thyroid Association guidelines. Recruitment of patients was carried out at an endocrinology department in Xi'an, China. Each patient gave approximately 10 milliliters of peripheral blood, collected in an EDTA anticoagulant tube. Ficoll Paque Plus density gradient separation was used to isolate PBMCs, and no additional T cell sorting was done. An Agilent 2100 Bioanalyzer and agarose gel were used to assess RNA quality, and a NanoDrop 2000 was used to measure RNA concentration. Regarding this clonotype: Its antigen remains undetermined. No base-level quality is on record; no much larger clone is a single base apart.

Trimming removed 8 bases from V and 3 bases from J; the gene matches leave 13 bases unexplained. The CDR3 sequence holds 18 residues, the cysteine and phenylalanine included. The kept DNA is CDR3 alone, 54 bases in frame from the first base. CDR1 and CDR2, looked up from the germline V gene (reference sequence), are LNHDA and SQIVND. The chain is assembled from TRBV19 and TRBJ2-2, with TRBD1 identical over 12 junction bases. This sequence was found in a female donor with Graves disease. The source material was peripheral blood mononuclear cells (PBMCs), sampled when the disease was refractory, from a patient treated with antithyroid drugs. The DNA sequence reads TGTGCCAGTCGGATTACCGGGGACAGGGGGCTGGACACCGGGGAGCTGTTTTTT. Translated, this is CASRITGDRGLDTGELFF. Outside the CDR3, residues come from the reference TRBV19 and TRBJ2-2 proteins, so the full variable domain is: DGGITQSPKYLFRKEGQNVTLSCEQNLNHDAMYWYRQDPGQGLRLIYYSQIVNDFQKGDIAEGYSVSREKKESFPLTVTSAQKNPTAFYLCASRITGDRGLDTGELFFGEGSRLTVL.